This entry features one TCR beta chain sequence. Its target is not known. This sample was included in a study of T cell responses to AZD1222 COVID-19 vaccine. Germline CDR1 and CDR2: LNHDA and SQIVND (reference sequence). The CDR3 covers 16 residues. V was cut by 6 bases and J by 0 bases, with 16 bases left in between. The protocol was immunoSEQ multiplex PCR, while the TCRdb copy is restricted to in-frame clones and leaves out a portion. The table lists 120,000 or so clones, around 86% of them singletons, with roughly 1.2% in the top ten. General study findings and limits: Seropositivity was recorded at baseline in only a handful of AZD1222 recipients. The donor cohort was predominantly white British with a female majority, and clonal diversity may have been underestimated. After the peak T cell response, and only then, were repertoires sampled.

The chain links TRBV19 to TRBJ2-3; TRBD1 is a possible D gene (6 bases). The sample was peripheral blood, taken on day 0 of AZD1222 vaccination. The origin of this receptor is an adult in good health. The CDR3 coding sequence is TGTGCCAGTAGCCGTATAGGGGGTCCCAGCACAGATACGCAGTATTTT. Protein: CASSRIGGPSTDTQYF.